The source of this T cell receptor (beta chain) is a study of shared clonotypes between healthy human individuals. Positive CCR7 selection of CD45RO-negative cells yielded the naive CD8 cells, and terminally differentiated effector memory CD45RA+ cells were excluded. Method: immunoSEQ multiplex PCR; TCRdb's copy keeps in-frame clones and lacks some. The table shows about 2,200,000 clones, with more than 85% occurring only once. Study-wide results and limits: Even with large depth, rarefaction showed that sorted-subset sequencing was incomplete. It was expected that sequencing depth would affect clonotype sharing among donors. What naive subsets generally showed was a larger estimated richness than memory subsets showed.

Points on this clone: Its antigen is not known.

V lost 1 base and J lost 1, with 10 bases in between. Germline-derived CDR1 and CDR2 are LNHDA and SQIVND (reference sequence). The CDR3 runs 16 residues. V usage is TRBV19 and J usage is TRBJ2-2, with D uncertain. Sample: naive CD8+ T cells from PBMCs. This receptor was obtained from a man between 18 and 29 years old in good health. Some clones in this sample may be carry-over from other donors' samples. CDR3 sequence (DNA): TGTGCCAGTAGTATAGTGGTTGTGATGAACACCGGGGAGCTGTTTTTT. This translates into CASSIVVVMNTGELFF. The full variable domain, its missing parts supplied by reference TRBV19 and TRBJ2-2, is DGGITQSPKYLFRKEGQNVTLSCEQNLNHDAMYWYRQDPGQGLRLIYYSQIVNDFQKGDIAEGYSVSREKKESFPLTVTSAQKNPTAFYLCASSIVVVMNTGELFFGEGSRLTVL.